These T cell receptor beta chains were read from a single sample in a study of T-cell reconstitution after alpha-beta-depleted transplantation in children. MiXCR was run by TCRdb on the PCR reads, yielding one entry per CDR3 protein. The table records about half a million distinct CDR3 sequences, around 12% of them present only once. The source material was PBMCs from the stem cell graft donor, sampled from the stem cell graft. These receptors all come from a human donor who donated a stem cell graft to a child with combined immunodeficiency. Each CDR3 is given with its conserved first and last residue. A D gene is named only where the DNA matches it firmly. Rows may omit the clone size; those that give it use once, few, many or a size class.

cdr3_nt	cdr3_aa	d_call	clone_size	j_call	v_call
TGTGCCAGCAGGGGCAGCTATAATTCACCCCTCCACTTT	CASRGSYNSPLHF	.	many	TRBJ1-6	TRBV28
TGTGCCAGCAGCCCCCACCGTGCCGGGACAGGGGTGATCGAGACCCAGTACTTC	CASSPHRAGTGVIETQYF	TRBD1	.	TRBJ2-5	TRBV11-1
TGTGCCAGCAGCTTAGGAGCTGACTCAACTAATGAAAAACTGTTTTTT	CASSLGADSTNEKLFF	.	many	TRBJ1-4	TRBV7-9
TGTGCCAGCACCACAGGGGGTTATTGGACAGATACGCAGTATTTT	CASTTGGYWTDTQYF	TRBD1	many	TRBJ2-3	TRBV12-3/TRBV12-4
TGCAGTGCTAGAGGATGGACAGGGTGCTACGAGCAGTACTTC	CSARGWTGCYEQYF	TRBD1	.	TRBJ2-7	TRBV20-1
TGTGCCTGGAGCCGACGACTTCACAATGAGCAGTTCTTC	CAWSRRLHNEQFF	.	.	TRBJ2-1	TRBV30
TGTGCCAGCAGTCTCGACAGGGTGGGTGCAGATACGCAGTATTTT	CASSLDRVGADTQYF	TRBD1	many	TRBJ2-3	TRBV28
TGCGCCAGCAGCCAAGATTTACGCGGGAGGGGCACAGATACGCAGTATTTT	CASSQDLRGRGTDTQYF	TRBD2	.	TRBJ2-3	TRBV4-3
TGCGCCAGCAGCTTGGGCCTCCCTACAGGGGCGATCTACAATGAGCAGTTCTTC	CASSLGLPTGAIYNEQFF	TRBD1	many	TRBJ2-1	TRBV5-1
TGTGCCAGCAGCCGAAAAGAGGGGACAGGGGGCGCTAATACGCAGTATTTT	CASSRKEGTGGANTQYF	TRBD1	many	TRBJ2-3	TRBV6-5
TGCGCCAGCAGCCAAAGACAGGATCTTGAAGCTTTCTTT	CASSQRQDLEAFF	.	.	TRBJ1-1	TRBV4-3
TGCAGTGCTAGAGATCCAGGGTTGGAGACCCAGTACTTC	CSARDPGLETQYF	.	few	TRBJ2-5	TRBV20-1
TGTGCCAGCAGTTCGCAGACAGGGTACAATCAGCCCCAGCATTTT	CASSSQTGYNQPQHF	TRBD1	few	TRBJ1-5	TRBV12-3/TRBV12-4
TGTGCCAGCAGCTTATGGGACAGTCCCTCCTACGAGCAGTACTTC	CASSLWDSPSYEQYF	TRBD1	few	TRBJ2-7	TRBV7-9
TGTGCCAGCAGCTTAGGGGCTAGCGGGAGCTCCTACAATGAGCAGTTCTTC	CASSLGASGSSYNEQFF	TRBD2	few	TRBJ2-1	TRBV7-9
TGCAGCGTTGTAGGGGACAGGGTCTGGAGCGAGCAGTACTTC	CSVVGDRVWSEQYF	TRBD1	.	TRBJ2-7	TRBV29-1
TGTGCCACCAGTTCCCGTACAGATACGCAGTATTTT	CATSSRTDTQYF	.	few	TRBJ2-3	TRBV24-1
TGTGCCAGCAGCGTAGGTGGCAGGGAGGCAGATACGCAGTATTTT	CASSVGGREADTQYF	.	many	TRBJ2-3	TRBV9
TGCGCCAGCAGCTTGGGGGGACGGGTCGAAAAACTGTTTTTT	CASSLGGRVEKLFF	.	many	TRBJ1-4	TRBV5-1
TGCAGTGCCCCAGAGGCCGGGACAGGGGGCAATGAGCAGTTCTTC	CSAPEAGTGGNEQFF	TRBD1	many	TRBJ2-1	TRBV20-1
TGTGCCAGCAGTTACTCGACCGCCGAGCAGTACTTC	CASSYSTAEQYF	.	.	TRBJ2-7	TRBV6-2/TRBV6-3
TGTGCCACCAGTGATTTGGGTAGCGGGAGAGGTGTGGAGACCCAGTACTTC	CATSDLGSGRGVETQYF	TRBD2	few	TRBJ2-5	TRBV24-1
TGTGCCAGCAGTTCCTACAGGGGTTTAAATGAAAAACTGTTTTTT	CASSSYRGLNEKLFF	TRBD1	many	TRBJ1-4	TRBV27
TGTGCCACCAGTGGCCGCTCCTACAATGAGCAGTTCTTC	CATSGRSYNEQFF	.	many	TRBJ2-1	TRBV24-1
TGTGCCAGCAGCTTCGATTCCCGGAACACTGAAGCTTTCTTT	CASSFDSRNTEAFF	.	.	TRBJ1-1	TRBV7-9
TGTGCCAGCAGTTATGGGGTCCATACTAGCACAGATACGCAGTATTTT	CASSYGVHTSTDTQYF	.	.	TRBJ2-3	TRBV6-5